The clone carrying this T cell receptor (beta chain) came up once. Antigen specificity is unknown. The CDR3 has 14 amino acids. The V segment lost 5 bases and the J segment 6 bases; nucleotides outside the gene matches: 4. Germline V gives CDR1 ENHRY, CDR2 SYGVKD. Genomic DNA served as template for TCR beta VDJ and CDR3 profiling. TCRdb redid the calling of the reads with MiXCR, one entry per CDR3 protein. Among about 160,000 distinct CDR3 sequences, less than 60% were seen once, and the ten largest hold 2.5% to 3.5%. The entry originates in a study of CD8+CD57+ T cells in acquired aplastic anemia. Study-level information: The mean DNA yield obtained from sorted CD4+ and CD8+ cells came to around 3 ug. Study-level results: It was found that some 30 CD8+ CDR3 sequences were shared between patients and controls. Controls did not differ significantly from patients in CD8+ Simpson's diversity.

Patients chosen for sequencing had CD8+CD57+ cells that had expanded, as shown by flow cytometry. Patients had undergone no therapy by the time their blood was sampled. The specimen was sorted CD4+, CD8+, or CD8+CD57+ T cells (not recorded which) from PBMCs. The V call is TRBV10-3, the J call TRBJ1-5, with TRBD1 identical over 10 bases. The clonotype comes from a human donor with aplastic anemia. CDR3 residues: CAISTGTGVQPQHF. CDR3 in DNA: TGTGCCATCAGTACCGGGACAGGGGTTCAGCCCCAGCATTTT.